The present T cell receptor (beta chain) was sequenced within a study of blood T cells in healthy people across ages. A second roughly 6 to 11 cycle PCR used barcoded and J-beta primers. From the 5' RACE reads, TCRdb called clonotypes with MiXCR, one entry per CDR3 protein. The data hold more than 650,000 distinct CDR3 sequences, with 20% to 30% observed a single time. The CDR3 has 11 residues. With 4 bases removed from V and 7 bases from J, the gap between germline ends came to 8 bases. Germline V gives CDR1 SGHKS, CDR2 YYEKEE (reference sequence). This clonotype occurred a few times. This sample also belongs to another study, concerning T cells of mothers and their children. That paper adds: Mothers and children who were related shared slightly more overlap than unrelated pairs, but not significantly more.

The chain uses TRBV5-5 and TRBJ2-5; D is unresolved. The sequencing input was blood. This clonotype originated in a boy younger than 18 in good health. CDR3: CASSKLGTQYF. CDR3 sequence (DNA): TGTGCCAGCAGCAAGCTCGGGACCCAGTACTTC. Full variable domain (missing parts from reference TRBV5-5 and TRBJ2-5): DAGVTQSPTHLIKTRGQQVTLRCSPISGHKSVSWYQQVLGQGPQFIFQYYEKEERGRGNFPDRFSARQFPNYSSELNVNALLLGDSALYLCASSKLGTQYFGPGTRLLVL.